The 26 T cell receptor delta chains given below trace back to one sample, sequenced in a study of γδ T cells in repeated Plasmodium falciparum infection. Flow sorting of PBMC yielded separate Vgamma9/Vdelta2+ and Vdelta2-negative gammadelta T cell populations for bulk repertoire analysis. TCRdb called clones from the multiplex PCR reads again using CATT. The sample has roughly 90,000 delta-chain clones, 0.98% seen once; the top ten hold nearly 10%. The sample taken for sequencing was gamma-delta T cells from blood. The receptors come from a pool of human donors (malaria-infected and uninfected, not separated).

A remark on this clone: TCRdb's entry gives the protein of a much larger clone, which mismatches this DNA's translation at residue 11, likely from a read error; the protein reported here is translated from the DNA. J is TRDJ1 and V is TRDV2, with TRDD3 matching 7 bases. Here the J gene was assigned by germline matching of the DNA, as TCRdb has none. The CDR3 is 19 residues long. CDR1 and CDR2 (germline): GEAIGNYY, EKD. Losses at the gene ends were 3 bases for V and 8 bases for J; bases not matched to a gene: 26. The DNA of the CDR3 is TGTGCCTGTGACCCCCTGGGGGGGGCCCCTGCCGAGGTGGACAGCAAACTCATCTTT. This gives the protein CACDPLGGAPAEVDSKLIF.

This clone was seen a handful of times. Given a far larger clone just one base away, this is likely a sequencing read error. Within the sample, other DNA sequences also encode this same CDR3. A V gene of TRDV2 was called, but no J gene was assigned; TRDD3 is the table's D call and was not checked against the DNA. This CDR3 has 18 amino acids. CDR1 is GEAIGNYY and CDR2 is EKD in the germline V gene. CDR3 residues: CACEPLSTGVGYTDKLIF. CDR3 bases: TGTGCCTGTGAGCCCCTCTCTACTGGGGTCGGGTACACCGATAAACTCATCTTC.

Concerning this clone: TCRdb attributes to this sequence the protein of a much larger clone, which differs from the DNA translation at residue 11; a read error is likely, and the protein displayed is translated from the DNA. The J segment was not called; the V segment is TRDV2. Germline CDR1 is GEAIGNYY and CDR2 is EKD. The CDR3 is 13 residues long. CDR3 loop: CACDPLRTDKPIF. The CDR3 nucleotides read TGTGCCTGTGATCCCCTTCGGACCGATAAACCCATCTTT.

About this clone: TCRdb assigns this DNA the protein of a much larger clone, which departs from its translation at residue 4; this likely reflects a read error, and the protein shown comes from translating the DNA. V usage is TRDV2 and J usage is TRDJ3, with 8 nucleotides matching TRDD3. The J gene, absent from TCRdb, was called here by matching the DNA to germline. CDR1 is GEAIGNYY and CDR2 is EKD in the germline V gene. There are 18 residues in the CDR3. CDR3 loop: CACGTGWGSSWDTRQMFF. For the CDR3, the DNA is TGTGCCTGTGGCACCGGCTGGGGGAGCTCCTGGGACACCCGACAGATGTTTTTC.

This clone was seen at least ten times. A read error likely explains why the TCRdb protein, taken from a much larger clone, differs from this DNA's translation at residue 4; the protein shown is translated from the DNA. V and J are TRDV2 and TRDJ1, with TRDD3 matching over 13 bases. Germline matching of the DNA provided the J gene here, since TCRdb leaves it blank. Germline-derived CDR1 and CDR2 are GEAIGNYY and EKD. The CDR3 runs to 17 residues. The CDR3 DNA reads TGTGCCTGTGGCACCGGAACTGGGGGATACGAGACCGATAAACTCATCTTT. Translation gives CACGTGTGGYETDKLIF.

This clone has at least ten counts. A read error may be the cause here, since a much bigger clone is one base away. Other DNA sequences in this specimen translate into the identical CDR3. The rearrangement uses TRDV1 and TRDJ1; 7 bases map to TRDD3. No J gene was available from TCRdb, and it was assigned here by a germline match of the DNA. J was trimmed by 2 bases and V by 0 bases; bases with no gene match: 15. Per germline, CDR1 TSWWSYY and CDR2 QGS. CDR3 size: 19 residues. CDR3: CALGELSGGLARETDKLIF. In nucleotides, the CDR3 is TGTGCTCTTGGGGAACTTTCTGGGGGGCTAGCCCGGGAGACCGATAAACTCATCTTT.

Of note for this clone: TCRdb pairs this DNA with a much larger clone's protein that differs at residue 9, likely a read error; the protein shown was translated from the DNA. The chain employs TRDV1 and TRDJ1; 8 nucleotides match TRDD3. Germline V lookup: CDR1 TSWWSYY, CDR2 QGS. V dropped 3 bases and J dropped 5; count of bases not matched to a gene: 20. The CDR3 is 19 amino acids. This CDR3 reads CALGDHLVRRGITKDKLIF. In DNA form, the CDR3 reads TGTGCTCTTGGGGATCACTTAGTTAGACGGGGGATAACCAAGGATAAACTCATCTTT.

This clone was seen only a few times. This is likely an artifact of a read error, given a far larger clone one base away. Other DNA sequences in the sample encode the same CDR3. The chain links TRDV3 to TRDJ1; TRDD3 matches at 7 bases. CDR1 TVYSNPD and CDR2 GDNSRS come from the germline V gene (reference sequence). With V trimmed by 3 bases and J by 0 bases, 34 bases remained unmatched. This CDR3 is 23 amino acids long. The CDR3, as DNA: TGTGCCTTCCCCACCGGGTTCCCGAGGCCCCACTGGGGAATACGCTCGTACACCGATAAACTCATCTTT. It yields the protein CAFPTGFPRPHWGIRSYTDKLIF.

This clone was recorded many times. This DNA's translation differs at residue 18 from TCRdb's protein, which comes from a much larger clone; a read error is likely, and the protein shown is translated from the DNA. The V and J genes are TRDV1 and TRDJ1, with TRDD2 as a possible D gene (5 bases). Per the germline V gene, CDR1 is TSWWSYY and CDR2 is QGS. The CDR3 length is 22 residues. The CDR3 region has the DNA TGTGCTCTTGGGAAATCCCCTTCGGTGGGACCGAATAAGACTAAGTACACCGGTAAACTCATCTTT. Residues: CALGKSPSVGPNKTKYTGKLIF.

This clone was counted only a few times. A far larger clone differs by one base, so this is likely a read error. Additional DNA sequences in this sample encode the identical CDR3. The chain recombines TRDV1 with TRDJ1; D call uncertain. V lost 6 bases to trimming and J lost 0 bases, with 23 bases between them. The CDR3 is 18 amino acids. Germline values: CDR1 TSWWSYY, CDR2 QGS. The DNA of the CDR3 is TGTGCTCTTGGTGGCTGGCCTCCGATTAGGCACTACACCGATAAACTCATCTTT. Translating it yields CALGGWPPIRHYTDKLIF.

This clone was picked up a small number of times. TCRdb's protein, taken from a much larger clone, differs from this DNA's translation at residue 12, likely owing to a read error; the protein displayed comes from the DNA. This chain connects TRDV2 to TRDJ1; 7 bases are a match to TRDD3. Germline V lookup: CDR1 GEAIGNYY, CDR2 EKD. The CDR3 sequence is 18 residues long. The CDR3 spells CACDTGLGKGLSTDKLIF. CDR3 nucleotides: TGTGCCTGTGACACCGGACTGGGGAAGGGTCTGAGCACCGATAAACTTATCTTT.

This clone was seen a handful of times. The amino acid sequence in TCRdb belongs to a much larger clone and departs from this DNA's translation at residue 21, likely a sequencing read error; the sequence shown is translated from the DNA. The chain joins TRDV1 to TRDJ1; 13 bases are shared with TRDD3. TCRdb leaves out the J gene; it was filled in here by matching the DNA to germline. The CDR3 has 24 residues. CDR1 and CDR2 from the germline V gene are TSWWSYY and QGS. The chain's CDR3 is CALGERPTSLTGGYAAGYTDELIF. The CDR3 bases are TGTGCTCTTGGGGAACGACCTACCTCGCTAACTGGGGGATACGCTGCCGGGTACACCGATGAACTCATCTTT.

There are a few counts of this clone. TCRdb shows a much larger clone's protein in place of this DNA's translation, and the two differ at residue 3, likely through a read error; the protein shown is translated from the DNA. CDR3 amino acids: CAIGEKYWAHGGKLIF. Written as DNA, the CDR3 is TGTGCTATTGGGGAAAAGTACTGGGCTCATGGGGGTAAACTCATCTTT. This chain links TRDV1 with TRDJ1; tentatively, D is TRDD3 (6 bases). No J gene was available from TCRdb, and it was assigned here by a germline match of the DNA. The CDR3 runs to 16 residues. Germline CDR1 TSWWSYY, CDR2 QGS.

This clone has only a few counts. It is likely a read error: a sequence one base away is far more abundant. V is TRDV1 and J is TRDJ1; 7 bases match TRDD3. The J gene, not given by TCRdb, was assigned here from a germline match of the nucleotide sequence. The CDR3 extends over 21 amino acids. The germline V gene has CDR1 TSWWSYY and CDR2 QGS. V lost 2 bases and J lost 4; bases outside the gene matches: 25. CDR3 sequence reads: CALGEVGLPALGGLCGDKLIF. The CDR3 DNA sequence: TGTGCTCTTGGGGAAGTGGGTCTCCCCGCGCTGGGGGGCCTTTGTGGCGATAAACTCATCTTT.

This clone turned up a few times. The protein TCRdb gives is from a much larger clone and does not agree with this DNA's translation at residue 3, likely a read error; the protein shown here comes from the DNA. The chain joins TRDV2 to TRDJ1, with 8 bases aligning to TRDD3. The germline V gene has CDR1 GEAIGNYY and CDR2 EKD. CDR3 length: 20 residues. The CDR3 nucleotides read TGTGCCAGTGACCCCGTTCCCGGGGATACCCCAAATGAACTCACCGATAAACTCATCTTT. It specifies CASDPVPGDTPNELTDKLIF.

Remarks on this clone: The protein TCRdb gives is from a much larger clone and does not agree with this DNA's translation at residue 11, likely a read error; the protein shown here comes from the DNA. The chain employs TRDV2 and TRDJ1; 8 bases fit TRDD3. No J segment appears in TCRdb, so it was assigned here by matching the sequence to germline. Germline CDR1 GEAIGNYY, CDR2 EKD. The CDR3 length is 15 residues. The CDR3 loop reads CACDLLGENTNKLIF. The CDR3 DNA reads as TGTGCCTGTGACCTTCTGGGGGAAAACACCAATAAACTCATCTTT.

Regarding this clone: TCRdb assigns this DNA the protein of a much larger clone, which departs from its translation at residue 11; this likely reflects a read error, and the protein shown comes from translating the DNA. The chain employs TRDV1 and TRDJ1, with 12 nucleotides matching TRDD3. V was clipped by 2 bases and J by 1 base; unmatched bases: 38. Germline V gene lookup returns CDR1 TSWWSYY and CDR2 QGS. The CDR3 is made up of 28 amino acids. Here the CDR3 reads CALGESTFLPTVVYCVLGDTRSTDKLIF. Written as DNA, the CDR3 is TGTGCTCTTGGGGAATCCACTTTCCTACCGACCGTGGTGTACTGTGTACTGGGGGATACTCGATCCACCGATAAACTCATCTTT.

In regard to this clone: TCRdb lists the protein of a much larger clone for this DNA, which differs at residue 5, so this is likely a read error; the protein given here is translated from the DNA itself. The V call is TRDV2, the J call TRDJ3; TRDD3 aligns across 10 bases. TCRdb leaves out the J gene; it was filled in here by matching the DNA to germline. The CDR3 is made up of 19 amino acids. The germline gives CDR1 GEAIGNYY, CDR2 EKD. Trimming at V came to 3 bases and at J to 2 bases, leaving 9 bases not matched to a gene. This CDR3 is CACDSGGYQGAWDTRQMFF. CDR3 DNA sequence: TGTGCCTGTGACTCTGGGGGATATCAGGGTGCCTGGGACACCCGACAGATGTTTTTC.

On this clone: This likely reflects a read error, since a far larger clone is one base away. The same CDR3 also results from other DNA sequences found in this sample. This chain links TRDV1 with TRDJ1, with D tentatively TRDD3 (5 bases). Since TCRdb gives no J gene, matching the DNA to germline was used here to assign it. CDR3 length equals 15 residues. Germline assignment: CDR1 TSWWSYY and CDR2 QGS. Here the CDR3 reads CALGEPNGDTDKLIF. For the CDR3, the DNA is TGCGCTCTTGGGGAACCCAACGGGGACACCGATAAACTCATCTTT.

This clone was counted only a few times. The protein in TCRdb stems from a much larger clone and differs at residues 5 and 18 from this DNA's translation, likely a read error; here the protein is translated from the DNA. The chain combines TRDV1 with TRDJ1; 7 bases are a match to TRDD2. CDR3 length equals 22 residues. Germline V lookup: CDR1 TSWWSYY, CDR2 QGS. CDR3 DNA: TGTGCTCTTGGGGACCTCAACTGCATCATAAAGGCCTTCCTTATAGGAACCGCTAAACTCATCTTT. It encodes CALGDLNCIIKAFLIGTAKLIF.

About this clone itself: A far larger clone lies a single base away; this is likely a read error. This CDR3 is also generated by other DNA sequences in the sample. CDR3 in amino acids: CALGDNLPPDTDKLIF. In DNA form, the CDR3 reads TGTGCTCTTGGGGATAACCTTCCTCCGGACACCGACAAACTCATCTTT. V usage is TRDV1 and J usage is TRDJ1, with 7 nucleotides matching TRDD2. TCRdb does not report a J gene; here it was assigned by matching the DNA to germline references. This CDR3 spans 16 amino acids. CDR1 and CDR2 (germline): TSWWSYY, QGS.

On this clone: At one end, the junction sequence differs from germline, possibly due to a read error. This specimen includes other DNA sequences encoding the same CDR3. The chain is built from TRDV1 and TRDJ1, with D possibly TRDD2 on 5 matching bases. The germline V gene encodes CDR1 TSWWSYY and CDR2 QGS. The CDR3 spans 12 residues. DNA of the CDR3: TGTGCTCTTGGTATGTTTCCTTTTAAACTTATCTTT. Translated, it gives CALGMFPFKLIF.

This clone showed up just a few times. The TCRdb record carries a much larger clone's protein, which differs from this DNA's translation at residue 9; a read error is the likely cause, and the protein listed here is the DNA translation. The chain joins TRDV2 to TRDJ1; D might be TRDD3 (6 bases). TCRdb supplies no J gene; here it was assigned by aligning the nucleotide sequence to germline. CDR3 length: 20 amino acids. V was clipped by 0 bases and J by 2 bases, with 27 bases between them. Looked up from germline, CDR1 is GEAIGNYY and CDR2 is EKD. CDR3 loop: CACDTFLHRGNPLGTDKLIF. The CDR3 nucleotides read TGTGCCTGTGACACCTTCTTACACCGGGGGAACCCCTTGGGGACCGATAAACTCATCTTT.

Notes on this clone: The TCRdb protein comes from a much larger clone and disagrees with this DNA's translation at residue 19, likely due to a read error; the protein given here is derived from the DNA. The chain is built from TRDV1 and TRDJ1; 13 bases map to TRDD3. Since TCRdb gives no J gene, matching the DNA to germline was used here to assign it. CDR1 is TSWWSYY, CDR2 QGS, per germline. The ends lost 2 bases at V and 1 base at J; junction bases unmatched: 28. The CDR3 contains 25 residues. The CDR3 sequence is CALGELPFTRTGGYARRLCTDKLIF. The CDR3 DNA reads TGTGCTCTTGGGGAATTACCTTTCACAAGGACTGGGGGATACGCGCGCCGACTGTGCACCGATAAACTCATCTTT.

Of note for this clone: This DNA's translation and the protein TCRdb lists, from a much larger clone, do not match at residue 13, likely due to a read error; the protein shown is translated from the DNA. The V and J genes are TRDV2 and TRDJ1; maybe TRDD3 (5 bases). This CDR3 comprises 15 residues. Germline values: CDR1 GEAIGNYY, CDR2 EKD. The DNA for the CDR3 is TGTGCCTGTGACATTCTTGGGATGGGCACCGATAAATTCATCTTT. Protein sequence: CACDILGMGTDKFIF.

In its sample, this clone was seen many times. The TCRdb protein, from a much larger clone, departs from this DNA's translation at residue 8, likely by read error; the protein shown derives from the DNA. The chain has TRDV2 and TRDJ1; 8 bases are shared with TRDD3. The CDR3 runs to 16 residues. V was clipped by 2 bases and J by 1 base; unmatched bases: 8. In germline, CDR1 is GEAIGNYY, CDR2 EKD. CDR3 DNA: TGTGCCTGTGACATACTGGGGGGTACGCTCACCGATAAACTCATCTTT. Its protein is CACDILGGTLTDKLIF.